What follows describes a single T cell receptor (beta chain). Authors' data handling: Amplification with reference gene primers provided the estimates of nucleated cell counts. Data came from immunoSEQ multiplex PCR; TCRdb stores just in-frame clones and leaves some out. V, J and clone size are taken as reported in that table, and D and trimming were inferred from the DNA itself. The sample yields 70,000 or so clones, 70% to 90% seen once. The sample originates from a study of blood T cell repertoires in COVID-19. At the level of the study: Samples came from the United States, Italy and Spain, spanning acute and convalescent COVID-19. Sources were T cells, B-cell-depleted T cells, or PBMCs; the material itself was cDNA or gDNA.

This CDR3 comprises 13 residues. V lost 6 bases and J lost 4, with 12 bases in between. From germline, CDR1 is MNHEY and CDR2 SMNVEV (reference sequence). Sequencing was performed on peripheral blood. V gene TRBV27 combines with J gene TRBJ1-1, with D unresolved. This clonotype was obtained from a man aged 65-85 years with active or convalescent COVID-19. CDR3 region: CASRGIEGTEAFF. CDR3 DNA sequence: TGTGCCAGCAGAGGGATTGAGGGCACTGAAGCTTTCTTT.